This is a list of T cell receptor beta chains from one sample in a study of identical twins. TCRdb independently ran MiXCR on the 5' RACE reads; one entry per CDR3 protein. The sample lists hundreds of thousands of distinct CDR3 sequences; over 8% were seen once. The material sequenced was memory (CD45RO+) T cells sorted from blood. Source of these receptors: a woman under 30 in good health. The CDR3 runs from the conserved cysteine through the conserved F or W. A D gene is named only where the DNA matches it firmly. Part of the rows lack a size; the others show once, few, many or a class for expanded clones.

clone size,J gene,D gene,V gene,CDR3 DNA,CDR3 protein
few,TRBJ2-7,.,TRBV20-1,TGCAGTGCTAGAGATATGCGTACCTACGAGCAGTACTTC,CSARDMRTYEQYF
.,TRBJ2-1,TRBD2,TRBV29-1,TGCAGCGTTGGGGGAGCGGGAGTCACCAATGAGCAGTTCTTC,CSVGGAGVTNEQFF
many,TRBJ2-2,.,TRBV7-7,TGTGCCAGCAGCTTAGGGGCCTGGAGTACCGGGGAGCTGTTTTTT,CASSLGAWSTGELFF
.,TRBJ1-5,.,TRBV12-3/TRBV12-4,TGTGCCACGGGCGTTGAGCAGCCCCAGCATTTT,CATGVEQPQHF
few,TRBJ2-7,TRBD2,TRBV20-1,TGCAGTGCATCCGGGACTAGCGTCCCAGGCCCCTACGAGCAGTACTTC,CSASGTSVPGPYEQYF
.,TRBJ2-5,.,TRBV11-3,TGTGCCAGCAGCTTTAGGGACGCCCCTTTGAAGACCCAGTACTTC,CASSFRDAPLKTQYF
.,TRBJ2-7,TRBD1,TRBV6-2/TRBV6-3,TGTGCCAGCAGAGACCGGGACAGAGATTACGAGCAGTACTTC,CASRDRDRDYEQYF
few,TRBJ2-3,.,TRBV7-9,TGTGCCAGCAGCTTAGAATTGGTGGACTACCGCACAGATACGCAGTATTTT,CASSLELVDYRTDTQYF
.,TRBJ1-1,.,TRBV5-5,TGTGCCAGCAGCTTCAGGGTAGACACTGAAGCTTTCTTT,CASSFRVDTEAFF
few,TRBJ2-3,.,TRBV6-2/TRBV6-3,TGTGCCAGCAGCTCACAGGGCGGGACAGATACGCAGTATTTT,CASSSQGGTDTQYF
few,TRBJ2-2,TRBD2,TRBV7-6,TGTGCCAGCAGCCCCGGGACTATTCCCGGGGAGCTGTTTTTT,CASSPGTIPGELFF
.,TRBJ2-4,.,TRBV3-1,TGTGCCAGCAGCCAATCATCTCTGGGAGGTCGGTACTTC,CASSQSSLGGRYF
few,TRBJ2-7,TRBD2,TRBV11-1,TGTGCCAGCAGCTTTGGACTAGCGGGAGGGGCGAGCTCCTACGAGCAGTACTTC,CASSFGLAGGASSYEQYF
.,TRBJ2-2,TRBD1,TRBV11-2,TGTGCCAGCATCCCTTACAGGGGGACGAACACCGGGGAGCTGTTTTTT,CASIPYRGTNTGELFF
few,TRBJ2-7,TRBD2,TRBV5-5,TGTGCCAGCAGCTGGGAGGGGAGCTCCTACGAGCAGTACTTC,CASSWEGSSYEQYF
few,TRBJ2-2,.,TRBV9,TGTGCCAGCCGGAGGGATGCCGGGGAGCTGTTTTTT,CASRRDAGELFF
few,TRBJ2-1,TRBD1,TRBV3-1,TGTGCCAGCAGCCCATCTTACCCGGGACAGGGAAACAATGAGCAGTTCTTC,CASSPSYPGQGNNEQFF
.,TRBJ2-2,.,TRBV2,TGTGCCAGCGCTGGGACAACCGGGGAGCTGTTTTTT,CASAGTTGELFF
few,TRBJ2-1,.,TRBV20-1,TGCAGTGCCTCCTCTACAGCAATTCTCGAGCAGTTCTTC,CSASSTAILEQFF
.,TRBJ2-7,.,TRBV2,TGTGCCAGCAGTGAGGGGTCGTCCAGTATCTACGAGCAGTACTTC,CASSEGSSSIYEQYF
once,TRBJ2-7,.,TRBV5-6,TGTGCCAGCAGCTGGGGGAACGGGGGTGAGCAGTACTTC,CASSWGNGGEQYF
few,TRBJ2-7,.,TRBV9,TGTGCCAGCAGCGTGACCCGTGATAGGTCAGCGCAGTACTTC,CASSVTRDRSAQYF
few,TRBJ2-7,.,TRBV7-9,TGTGCCAGCAGTTTGACAGGTCCCGAGCAGTACTTC,CASSLTGPEQYF
few,TRBJ2-7,TRBD2,TRBV6-5,TGTGCCAGCAGTTACGAAGCGGGGGGCCACATCTACGAGCAGTACTTC,CASSYEAGGHIYEQYF
many,TRBJ1-1,TRBD1,TRBV5-1,TGCGCCAGCAGCCCCGGGACAGCCCTGATGAACACTGAAGCTTTCTTT,CASSPGTALMNTEAFF
few,TRBJ1-5,.,TRBV29-1,TGCAGCGTTCGTGACGGGTATAGCAATCAGCCCCAGCATTTT,CSVRDGYSNQPQHF
.,TRBJ2-2,TRBD1,TRBV6-5,TGTGCCAGCAGTTACGGGGACAGGGACACCGGGGAGCTGTTTTTT,CASSYGDRDTGELFF
.,TRBJ2-7,TRBD1,TRBV20-1,TGCAGTGCTAGAGGTACACAGGGGGCGGTCTACGAGCAGTACTTC,CSARGTQGAVYEQYF
many,TRBJ2-2,.,TRBV6-6,TGTGCCAGCAGGGGGTCGAACACCGGGGAGCTGTTTTTT,CASRGSNTGELFF
.,TRBJ2-1,.,TRBV6-2/TRBV6-3,TGTGCCAGCAGACGGCCCGGGACAAGGGGCTACAATGAGCAGTTCTTC,CASRRPGTRGYNEQFF
.,TRBJ2-7,.,TRBV7-2,TGTGCCAGCAGCTTCCGACTGAACTACGAGCAGTACTTC,CASSFRLNYEQYF
.,TRBJ1-4,.,TRBV20-1,TGCAGTGCTTCTGGGTTGGGGGGCATAAATGAAAAACTGTTTTTT,CSASGLGGINEKLFF
few,TRBJ2-1,.,TRBV27,TGTGCCAGCAGGCCCGTTGCACCTCTTTTAGCTGAAGTGGGCAATGAGCAGTTCTTC,CASRPVAPLLAEVGNEQFF
.,TRBJ2-7,.,TRBV6-1,TGTGCCAGCAGTGAAGCAACCTCTAGCTCCTACGAGCAGTACTTC,CASSEATSSSYEQYF
few,TRBJ2-7,TRBD1,TRBV27,TGTGCCAGCAGTTCAACGGGACAGGGCTACGAGCAGTACTTC,CASSSTGQGYEQYF
few,TRBJ1-3,.,TRBV6-1,TGTGCCAGCAGTAAACACTTCTCTGGAAACACCATATATTTT,CASSKHFSGNTIYF
.,TRBJ2-1,TRBD1,TRBV6-2/TRBV6-3,TGTGCCAGCAGGAATAACAGGGGCAATGAGCAGTTCTTC,CASRNNRGNEQFF
few,TRBJ2-3,.,TRBV5-6,TGTGCCAGCAGCTCCCCAGGGACGGCAACAGATACGCAGTATTTT,CASSSPGTATDTQYF
few,TRBJ1-2,.,TRBV10-3,TGTGCCATCAGTGGGGGGGCGTTGGACTATGGCTACACCTTC,CAISGGALDYGYTF
many,TRBJ2-4,.,TRBV20-1,TGCAGTGCTTCCCGGGAGGCCAAAAACATTCAGTACTTC,CSASREAKNIQYF
.,TRBJ1-1,.,TRBV3-1,TGTGCCAGCAGCCAAGAGCACAGGCATGCTTTCTTT,CASSQEHRHAFF
.,TRBJ2-7,.,TRBV7-9,TGTGCCAGCAGTCCTCCCCGGGACGGGTACGAGCAGTACTTC,CASSPPRDGYEQYF
.,TRBJ1-2,.,TRBV11-3,TGTGCCAGCAGCTTAGGAGGGACGGCTAACTATGGCTACACCTTC,CASSLGGTANYGYTF
many,TRBJ2-1,.,TRBV10-3,TGTGCCATCAGTGAGATGAGGGGGTACAGGGATGAGCAGTTCTTC,CAISEMRGYRDEQFF
few,TRBJ2-2,.,TRBV3-1,TGTGCCAGCAGTCACGGCTTAGGGGGGCGCGGCGGGGAGCTGTTTTTT,CASSHGLGGRGGELFF